This T cell receptor beta chain emerged from a study of tumor-infiltrating lymphocytes in primary liver carcinoma. Reverse transcription of 500 to 650 ng total RNA with a constant-region primer produced TCR beta cDNA. For TCR beta, libraries were produced by three nested multiplex PCR rounds using slightly modified ARM-PCR. Running about 11 cycles apiece, the first two PCR rounds relied on TRBV1-TRBV30 forward primers together with a C-beta reverse primer. Via MiXCR, TCRdb re-called the multiplex PCR reads, giving one row per CDR3 protein. The sample records approximately 210,000 distinct CDR3 sequences, about 61% being singletons. On this clonotype itself: One end of the junction is discordant with germline, which a read error may explain.

CDR1 is SQVTM, CDR2 ANQGSEA, per germline. The CDR3 runs to 16 residues. Researchers drew blood RNA from unsorted whole blood and extracted germline DNA as well. Sample: peripheral blood. The J gene is TRBJ1-2, the V gene TRBV29-1; D possibly corresponds to TRBD1 (5 bases). The receptor was derived from a woman aged 55-75 years with primary liver carcinoma and hepatitis B virus infection. DNA for the CDR3: TGCAACGTTGTAGGGGAGGGTTCGAGGGAAAACTATGGCTACACCTTC. As protein: CNVVGEGSRENYGYTF.